The sequence of this T cell receptor (beta chain) was determined in a study of identifying expanded T cells in peripheral blood (dated by TCRdb to about 2019). For context, the study as a whole: Technical replicates were generated by sequencing separate aliquots of the same genomic DNA pool, with four replicates compared pairwise.

A word on this clone: Its target antigen remains unknown. Base qualities are not recorded, but no much larger clone differs from it by a single base.

TCRbeta CDR3 regions were profiled with the immunoSEQ Assay using bias-controlled multiplex PCR amplification of genomic DNA. On the study's bioinformatics: To quantify the absolute abundance of each unique TCRbeta CDR3 region, the sequences were collapsed and filtered. Differential abundance was tested with two models: a binomial (Fisher-equivalent) model and a beta-binomial model that adds time-dependent variance fitted from healthy donors. Clones with fewer than 5 combined templates were removed, and a clone was called differentially abundant if the clone's Benjamini-Hochberg FDR was below 0.01. Beta-binomial variance was modeled as a function of total template count across the two samples using the form v = (b*log(k)+a)^2. TCRdb holds this immuneACCESS table with in-frame rearrangements only. Some clones are missing; in checked studies, unresolved V genes explain under half, and the rest has no known cause. V, J and clone size are those of that table, while D and trimming were read from the DNA. The sample has fewer than 110,000 clones on record, about 83% of them singletons. The ten largest clonotypes hold roughly a sixth of the sample.

The paper's findings and limits, for the study overall: The authors expected that biological variance in healthy repertoires might rise further over much longer intervals, such as months to years. Variance in clone template counts between approximately two-week samples significantly increased with total template count across all healthy donors. The binomial model flagged approximately 1.2 differentially abundant clones between technical replicates, compared with about 16 over around 2 weeks and 19 over four weeks. Both the number of clones called differentially abundant and the false-positive rate were significantly reduced by the beta-binomial model across all healthy-donor time intervals.

No immune events such as infections were documented for the healthy donors during the collection period. Time-dependent variance in a beta-binomial model of T-cell clone differential abundance was calibrated using healthy-donor blood repertoires as a training cohort. The training cohort comprised roughly ten healthy donors, 3 female and 7 male. On average the donors were approximately 43 years old, and their ages spanned 29 to 64 years. Whole blood from each healthy donor was obtained from a commercial supplier and was collected at three time points around 2 weeks apart. For immunosequencing, genomic DNA was extracted from unsorted whole blood. CDR1 and CDR2 are drawn from the germline V gene (reference sequence): SEHNR, FQNEAQ. Inclusive of the bounding cysteine and phenylalanine, the CDR3 is 8 residues long. The only DNA kept is the CDR3, 24 bases in frame from the first base.

The sequence came from a person aged 18 to 75 in good health. Sequencing was performed on blood. The rearranged segments are TRBV7-9 and TRBJ1-1; too little of a D gene remains to name it. CDR3 sequence: CGLDEAFF. The DNA is TGTGGGCTGGATGAAGCTTTCTTT.